This T cell receptor beta chain derives from a study of control samples from healthy donors and cancer patients (dated by TCRdb to about 2020). Library preparation used the immunoSEQ multiplex PCR assay. As stored in TCRdb, this immuneACCESS dataset retains in-frame rearrangements with V and J assigned. A fraction of the clones does not appear; measured against another copy, unresolved V genes explain less than half of the discrepancy, and the remainder lacks a known reason. The sample has 150,000 to 200,000 clones on record, 91% of them singletons. The top ten clonotypes cover approximately 1.6% of the sample. Ends trimmed: V by 2 bases, J by 3 bases; bases unmatched to a gene: 4. Spanning cysteine to phenylalanine, the CDR3 consists of 15 amino acids. Only the CDR3 portion is preserved as DNA: 45 bases, with reading frame beginning at the first base. CDR1 and CDR2, looked up from the germline V gene, are SGHTA and FQGNSA.

This clone was observed once. Which antigen it targets is not known. No per-base quality is available; no much larger clone lies one base away. This sequence uses TRBV7-2 and TRBJ1-5, with TRBD1 identical over 7 junction bases. The source material was blood. The sequence derives from a woman aged 30 to 39 in good health. The CDR3 protein is CASSLRTGYNQPQHF. The nucleotide sequence is TGTGCCAGCAGCTTACGGACAGGATACAATCAGCCCCAGCATTTT.